These 12 T cell receptor beta chains share one sample of origin, sequenced in a study of blood T cell repertoires in COVID-19. The protocol was immunoSEQ multiplex PCR, while the TCRdb copy is restricted to in-frame clones and leaves out a portion. The sample shows 100,000 to 150,000 clones, about 89% of them seen only once. Material: peripheral blood. The receptors originated from a woman in her 70s with acute or convalescent COVID-19.

The V call is TRBV7-9, the J call TRBJ1-2; 8 bases agree with TRBD1. Losses at the gene ends were 8 bases for V and 3 bases for J; bases not matched to a gene: 5. CDR3 size: 13 residues. Germline loops: CDR1 SEHNR, CDR2 FQNEAQ (reference sequence). This CDR3 reads CASVGTGDYGYTF. In DNA form, the CDR3 reads TGTGCCAGCGTTGGGACAGGAGACTATGGCTACACCTTC.

The chain joins TRBV12-5 to TRBJ1-5, with a tentative D call TRBD1 (5 bases). With 6 bases removed from V and 6 bases from J, the gap between germline ends came to 15 bases. The CDR3 contains 14 residues. Germline V gives CDR1 LGHNT, CDR2 FRNRAP. The CDR3: CASGGLSETQPQHF. The DNA for the CDR3 is TGTGCTAGTGGGGGACTCTCCGAGACTCAGCCCCAGCATTTT.

V usage is TRBV19 and J usage is TRBJ2-7, with 8 positions matching TRBD2. CDR3 length: 15 residues. The J segment lost 4 bases and the V segment lost 3 bases, leaving 8 bases of the junction unmatched. Looked up from germline, CDR1 is LNHDA and CDR2 is SQIVND (reference sequence). Here the CDR3 DNA reads TGTGCCAGTAGTATGGAATTAGCGGGGAGTTACGAGCAGTACTTC. This codes for CASSMELAGSYEQYF.

This clone was found once. The gene calls are TRBV7-9 and TRBJ1-3, with 7 bases fitting TRBD1. Germline CDR1 is SEHNR and CDR2 is FQNEAQ (reference sequence). There are 18 residues in the CDR3. V was clipped by 1 base and J by 0 bases; unmatched bases: 9. In nucleotides, the CDR3 is TGTGCCAGCAGCTTAGTTCCGACAGGGCGACGCTCTGGAAACACCATATATTTT. Translated: CASSLVPTGRRSGNTIYF.

The rearrangement uses TRBV7-2 and TRBJ1-2; TRBD1 matches at 9 bases. The CDR3 is 14 residues long. Germline values: CDR1 SGHTA, CDR2 FQGNSA. V lost 5 bases and J lost 5; bases outside the gene matches: 6. CDR3 sequence (DNA): TGTGCCAGCAGCAGAGAGGGGACAGGGTATGGCTACACCTTC. Translation gives CASSREGTGYGYTF.

The V gene is TRBV5-1, the J gene TRBJ2-5; TRBD1 agrees at 8 bases. Unmatched junction bases numbered 5, after V lost 3 bases and J lost 4 bases. CDR3 length: 14 residues. Germline lookup yields CDR1 SGHRS and CDR2 YFSETQ. CDR3 nucleotide sequence: TGCGCCAGCAGCTCGAGACAGGGGCGAGAGACCCAGTACTTC. It translates to CASSSRQGRETQYF.

The chain has TRBV19 and TRBJ1-1, with D perhaps TRBD1 (5 bases). The germline CDR1 and CDR2 sequences are LNHDA and SQIVND (reference sequence). V was cut by 3 bases and J by 0 bases, with 14 bases left in between. The CDR3 loop spans 16 amino acids. The DNA of the CDR3 is TGTGCCAGTAGTATTGGCGGGGGTCCGATGAACACTGAAGCTTTCTTT. Translating gives CASSIGGGPMNTEAFF.

The genes are TRBV30 and TRBJ1-4; D remains ambiguous. V lost 3 bases and J 5 bases, leaving 10 bases between the germline ends. The germline V gene has CDR1 GTSNPN and CDR2 SVGIG (reference sequence). The CDR3 sequence is 13 residues long. The CDR3 nucleotides are TGTGCCTGGAGAGGCGGCGGGAATGAAAAACTGTTTTTT. Protein: CAWRGGGNEKLFF.

V usage is TRBV5-5 and J usage is TRBJ1-2; the D is unclear. V was pared by 6 bases and J by 8 bases, with 20 bases between. Germline V gives CDR1 SGHKS, CDR2 YYEKEE (reference sequence). The CDR3 contains 14 residues. The CDR3 DNA reads as TGTGCCAGCACCCCGAACCAGGAGGGTCACGGCTACACCTTC. Translating it yields CASTPNQEGHGYTF.

The chain couples TRBV19 to TRBJ1-4; tentative D call: TRBD1 (5 bases). V lost 7 bases and J lost 8, with 20 bases in between. CDR1 is LNHDA, CDR2 SQIVND, per germline (reference sequence). The length of the CDR3 is 15 residues. The CDR3: CASTLWQGGEEKLFF. As DNA, the CDR3 is TGTGCCAGTACCCTTTGGCAGGGAGGAGAGGAAAAACTGTTTTTT. The full variable domain, completed using reference TRBV19 and TRBJ1-4, is DGGITQSPKYLFRKEGQNVTLSCEQNLNHDAMYWYRQDPGQGLRLIYYSQIVNDFQKGDIAEGYSVSREKKESFPLTVTSAQKNPTAFYLCASTLWQGGEEKLFFGSGTQLSVL.

The chain has TRBV10-2 and TRBJ1-3; D call uncertain. Trimming took 2 bases from V and 0 from J, leaving 11 bases between them. This CDR3 is built from 16 residues. CDR1 and CDR2 (germline): WSHSY, SAAADI. The CDR3 nucleotides are TGCGCCAGCAGTGAGAATAGCCCTAGCTCTGGAAACACCATATATTTT. It specifies CASSENSPSSGNTIYF.

This sequence joins TRBV28 and TRBJ1-6; TRBD1 might be the D (6 bases). CDR3 length: 15 amino acids. V gave up 3 bases and J gave up 9 bases, with 15 bases separating them. The V gene's germline CDR1 is MDHEN and CDR2 SYDVKM. The CDR3 DNA follows: TGTGCCAGCAGTTTCTATGACCTCAGGGGTTCACCCCTCCACTTT. Residues: CASSFYDLRGSPLHF.